This T cell receptor beta chain came from a study of CD8 T cells in Susac syndrome. An input of about 0.45 to 1 ug of RNA was subjected to reverse transcription using random hexamers. MiXCR, applied by TCRdb to the immunoSEQ multiplex PCR reads, yields one record per CDR3 protein. The data hold under 25,000 distinct CDR3 sequences, with around 92% observed a single time. In this sample, this clonotype turned up a few times. CDR3 length: 15 residues. Germline V gene sequence: CDR1 LNHDA, CDR2 SQIVND (reference sequence). V shed 2 bases and J shed 0 bases, with 11 bases lying between them. What was sequenced was CD8+ T cells from PBMCs. The receptor's source is a human donor in good health. V and J are TRBV19 and TRBJ2-7, with D perhaps TRBD2 (6 bases). This CDR3 is CASSILGGPSYEQYF. The CDR3 coding sequence is TGTGCCAGTAGTATACTGGGGGGACCCTCCTACGAGCAGTACTTC.